The 21 T cell receptor beta chains in this list originate from one sample, sequenced in a study of tumor-infiltrating lymphocytes in primary liver carcinoma. Starting from around 500 ng of total RNA, TCR beta cDNA was produced with a primer in the constant region. Amplification in three nested multiplex PCR rounds with slightly modified ARM-PCR gave rise to TCR beta libraries. Investigators reported that the first two PCR rounds, at roughly 10 cycles each, used TRBV1-TRBV30 forward primers with a C-beta reverse primer. MiXCR, applied by TCRdb to the multiplex PCR reads, yields one record per CDR3 protein. The sample holds around 170,000 distinct CDR3 sequences, 50% to 75% seen once. Unsorted whole blood served as the source of blood RNA, and germline DNA was extracted as well. The sample comprised peripheral blood. These receptors were collected from a man aged 40-49 years with primary liver carcinoma and hepatitis B virus infection.

To note about this clonotype: One end of the junction varies from germline; a read error may be responsible. The V call is TRBV5-5, the J call TRBJ2-7; D may be TRBD1 or TRBD2 (6 bases each). CDR3 length: 14 residues. CDR1 and CDR2 from the germline V gene are SGHKS and YYEKEE (reference sequence). Written as DNA, the CDR3 is TGTGCCAGCAGCGGGGGGACATTTCCATACGAGAAGTACTTC. This encodes CASSGGTFPYEKYF.

The chain couples TRBV6-5 to TRBJ2-2; 7 bases align to TRBD2. The junction had 11 bases not matched to a gene; V was cut back by 0 bases and J by 7 bases. The CDR3 spans 17 residues. CDR1 and CDR2 from the germline V gene are MNHEY and SVGAGI. CDR3 DNA sequence: TGTGCCAGCAGTTACTCTCAGAGCGGGACGGACATCGGGGAGCTGTTTTTT. Translation gives CASSYSQSGTDIGELFF.

The chain carries TRBV24-1 and TRBJ2-1; a weak D match, TRBD1 (6 bases). The CDR3 totals 15 residues. Trimming pared 9 bases from V and 0 bases from J, leaving 14 bases between. Germline V gene data show CDR1 as KGHDR and CDR2 as SFDVKD. Here the CDR3 DNA reads TGTGCCACCGGGGGTAAGGGGGTCTCCTACAATGAGCAGTTCTTC. This translates into CATGGKGVSYNEQFF.

This clonotype was seen more than once but under ten times. The chain uses TRBV5-4 and TRBJ2-7; 10 positions match TRBD2. Per germline, CDR1 SGHNT and CDR2 YYREEE (reference sequence). The CDR3 has 15 residues. V gave up 4 bases and J gave up 7 bases; unmatched junction bases: 11. CDR3 nucleotides: TGTGCCAGCAGCCACATAACTAGCGGGAAAGGGGAGCAGTACTTC. It encodes CASSHITSGKGEQYF.

The chain is built from TRBV29-1 and TRBJ1-1; the match to TRBD1 covers 7 bases. The CDR3 spans 13 residues. V lost 4 bases, J lost 3 bases, and 5 bases stayed unmatched. Germline CDR1 SQVTM, CDR2 ANQGSEA. CDR3 DNA: TGCAGCGTTGGCACAGGGACAGACACTGAAGCTTTCTTT. Translating it yields CSVGTGTDTEAFF.

This clonotype was counted only a few times. The chain recombines TRBV10-3 with TRBJ2-7; 8 bases map to TRBD1. There are 15 residues in the CDR3. The V segment lost 5 bases and the J segment 5 bases; nucleotides outside the gene matches: 11. Germline loops: CDR1 ENHRY, CDR2 SYGVKD. The CDR3 sequence: CAISPTGGVFHEQYF. The CDR3 bases are TGTGCCATCAGTCCTACAGGGGGTGTTTTCCACGAGCAGTACTTC.

This sequence joins TRBV6-5 and TRBJ2-5, with no clear D. The V gene's germline CDR1 is MNHEY and CDR2 SVGAGI. This CDR3 is 12 amino acids long. The V end lost 10 bases, the J end lost 5 bases, and 14 bases lay between the germline ends. In nucleotides, the CDR3 is TGTGCCATCAAGGAAGGCTCCGAGACCCAGTACTTC. Amino acids: CAIKEGSETQYF.

This clonotype was counted at least ten times. The chain has TRBV4-2 and TRBJ1-4, with TRBD1 as a possible D gene (5 bases). The germline V gene encodes CDR1 LGHNA and CDR2 YNFKEQ. The CDR3 loop spans 15 amino acids. V dropped 1 base and J dropped 7 bases, with 13 bases sitting between them. The CDR3 sequence: CASSQGDQGGEKLFF. DNA of the CDR3: TGTGCCAGCAGCCAAGGCGACCAGGGAGGTGAAAAACTGTTTTTT.

This clonotype was seen a single time. One end of the junction is discordant with germline, which a read error may explain. The chain is built from TRBV11-1 and TRBJ2-7, with D tentatively TRBD2 (6 bases). This CDR3 has 16 amino acids. Germline values: CDR1 SGHAT, CDR2 FQDESV (reference sequence). CDR3: CASGLGLGLPTHEQYF. In nucleotides, the CDR3 is TGTGCCAGCGGCTTAGGCCTGGGACTTCCTACGCACGAGCAGTACTTC.

For this clonotype: This clone may be a read error of a much larger clone one base away. The missing conserved phenylalanine or tryptophan at the end of this CDR3 makes a read error likely. This chain links TRBV6-1 with TRBJ2-7; the match to TRBD1 covers 8 bases. Germline CDR1 reads MNHNS; CDR2 reads SASEGT. V was pared by 10 bases and J by 1 base, with 6 bases of the junction left unmatched. There are 13 residues in the CDR3. The CDR3: CAIKDRVSYEQYI. The CDR3 DNA reads TGTGCCATTAAGGACAGGGTATCCTACGAGCAGTACATC.

The sample holds a few counts of this clonotype. The chain links TRBV4-1 to TRBJ2-1; 7 bases match TRBD2. J lost 4 bases, V lost 1 base, and 4 bases had no gene match. Germline V gene lookup returns CDR1 MGHRA and CDR2 YSYEKL. CDR3 length: 15 amino acids. CDR3: CASSQGLAAYNEQFF. CDR3 bases: TGCGCCAGCAGCCAAGGGCTAGCGGCTTACAATGAGCAGTTCTTC.

This clonotype appeared many times. The chain joins TRBV6-6 to TRBJ2-2; D uncertain. V shed 5 bases and J shed 4 bases, with 8 bases lying between them. The CDR3 runs to 13 residues. Looked up from germline, CDR1 is MNHNY and CDR2 is SVGAGI (reference sequence). CDR3 protein: CASSQESTGELFF. The CDR3 DNA follows: TGTGCCAGCAGTCAGGAGAGCACCGGGGAGCTGTTTTTT.

This clonotype was seen many times. The J gene is TRBJ2-1, the V gene TRBV11-2, with a weak D call TRBD2 (7 bases). V was clipped by 5 bases and J by 7 bases, with 21 bases between them. CDR1 and CDR2 from the germline V gene are SGHAT and FQNNGV. There are 16 residues in the CDR3. CDR3 nucleotides: TGTGCCAGCAGCCGTTATGGGGGAGGGAGGGGGAATGAGCAGTTCTTC. Translating gives CASSRYGGGRGNEQFF.

This clonotype was found a few times. The genes are TRBV11-2 and TRBJ2-1; D is possibly TRBD2 (6 bases). Between the trimmed V and J ends, which lost 0 bases and 4 bases, there was a span of 10 bases. Germline loops: CDR1 SGHAT, CDR2 FQNNGV. The CDR3 extends over 15 amino acids. For the CDR3, the DNA is TGTGCCAGCAGCTTAGATGTCGGGGGTTACAATGAGCAGTTCTTC. Amino acids: CASSLDVGGYNEQFF.

This clonotype came up a few times. This rearrangement joins TRBV29-1 to TRBJ2-2, with a tentative D call TRBD2 (5 bases). V was cut by 0 bases and J by 7 bases, with 15 bases left in between. The CDR3 runs 15 residues. Per germline, CDR1 SQVTM and CDR2 ANQGSEA. The chain's CDR3 is CSVEESRGLDGELFF. CDR3 coding DNA: TGCAGCGTTGAAGAGAGTCGAGGGCTGGACGGGGAGCTGTTTTTT.

As to this clonotype: The germline gene is not matched at one end of the junction; a read error may be the cause. The chain recombines TRBV14 with TRBJ2-1; D gene ambiguous. The CDR3 runs to 13 residues. From germline, CDR1 is SGHDN and CDR2 FVKESK. The CDR3 sequence: CASSQGRNNDQFF. CDR3 coding DNA: TGTGCCAGCAGCCAAGGACGGAACAATGATCAGTTCTTC.

Comment on this clonotype: With a much larger clone just one base away, this may be a read error. This rearrangement joins TRBV11-2 to TRBJ1-1, with D possibly TRBD1 on 5 matching bases. The germline gives CDR1 SGHAT, CDR2 FQNNGV. Trimming removed 5 bases at V and 5 bases at J, with 18 bases between. This CDR3 has 15 amino acids. CDR3 in DNA: TGTGCCAGCAGCCCCAGGGCAGGGAGTGAGACTGAAGCTTTCTTT. It encodes CASSPRAGSETEAFF. The full variable domain, in which reference TRBV11-2 and TRBJ1-1 provide the parts outside the CDR3, is EAGVAQSPRYKIIEKRQSVAFWCNPISGHATLYWYQQILGQGPKLLIQFQNNGVVDDSQLPKDRFSAERLKGVDSTLKIQPAKLEDSAVYLCASSPRAGSETEAFFGQGTRLTVV.

This clonotype was recorded a few times. The V and J genes are TRBV29-1 and TRBJ1-1; D not resolved. Trimming pared 6 bases from V and 0 bases from J, leaving 14 bases between. CDR1 is SQVTM, CDR2 ANQGSEA, per germline. The CDR3 has 14 residues. The CDR3 coding sequence is TGCAGCGTCGGGGTGGATACCCTGAACACTGAAGCTTTCTTT. Translating it yields CSVGVDTLNTEAFF.

The CDR3, as DNA: TGTGCCAGCTCCTTTTCGGCAGGGACGCTTGAAGCTTTCTTT. Translating gives CASSFSAGTLEAFF. This sequence joins TRBV6-1 and TRBJ1-1; weak D call: TRBD1 (5 bases). Per germline, CDR1 MNHNS and CDR2 SASEGT. The length of the CDR3 is 14 residues. V was trimmed by 8 bases and J by 7 bases, leaving 20 bases between them.

This clonotype came up a few times. This chain connects TRBV29-1 to TRBJ1-5; D not certain. V lost 4 bases to trimming and J lost 4 bases, with 11 bases between them. Germline values: CDR1 SQVTM, CDR2 ANQGSEA. The CDR3 length is 13 residues. The CDR3 DNA is TGCAGCGTTGTTGGGTCACCGAATCAGCCCCAGCATTTT. Protein: CSVVGSPNQPQHF.

As to this clonotype: Being one base from a much bigger clone, this may be a read error. The chain couples TRBV11-2 to TRBJ2-1; D uncertain. The CDR3 has 13 residues. Per germline, CDR1 SGHAT and CDR2 FQNNGV. CDR3 nucleotides: TGTACCAGCAGCCAAAATTCTTGGTATGAGCAGTTCTTC. Its translation is CTSSQNSWYEQFF.